Presented here are 9 T cell receptor beta chains from one specimen sequenced in a study of blood T cells in healthy people across ages. Sample-barcoded 5' priming and a J-beta primer mix drove a second PCR of roughly 6 to 12 cycles. TCRdb reanalysed the 5' RACE reads using MiXCR and keeps one entry per CDR3 protein. This repertoire shows 590,000 or so distinct CDR3 sequences, about 30% found once; its top ten account for approximately 14%. The material sequenced was blood. The receptors originated from a woman of 80 years or more in good health.

The chain couples TRBV7-9 to TRBJ1-2; D ambiguous. Germline CDR1 reads SEHNR; CDR2 reads FQNEAQ (reference sequence). The CDR3 runs to 12 residues. V was pared by 6 bases and J by 5 bases, with 10 bases between. The CDR3 bases are TGTGCCAGCAGGTTCCCGGGATATGGCTACACCTTC. Its translation: CASRFPGYGYTF. Looking up the rest from reference TRBV7-9 and TRBJ1-2 gives the full variable domain: DTGVSQNPRHKITKRGQNVTFRCDPISEHNRLYWYRQTLGQGPEFLTYFQNEAQLEKSRLLSDRFSAERPKGSFSTLEIQRTEQGDSAMYLCASRFPGYGYTFGSGTRLTVV.

In this sample, this clonotype turned up a few times. The gene calls are TRBV4-1 and TRBJ1-2; D is undetermined. The V gene lost 1 base and the J gene lost 5 bases, with 20 bases spanning the gap. This CDR3 has 17 amino acids. CDR1 is MGHRA and CDR2 is YSYEKL in the germline V gene. This CDR3 is CASSQGSARTVRYGYTF. In DNA form, the CDR3 reads TGCGCCAGCAGCCAAGGTTCCGCGCGTACAGTGCGATATGGCTACACCTTC.

This clonotype was seen a single time. This chain joins TRBV27 and TRBJ2-7, with D perhaps TRBD2 (6 bases). Germline V gene data show CDR1 as MNHEY and CDR2 as SMNVEV (reference sequence). V lost 6 bases, J lost 4 bases, and 19 bases lay in between. The CDR3 consists of 15 residues. The CDR3 loop reads CASSRKGPGVYEQYF. CDR3 coding DNA: TGTGCCAGCAGCCGCAAGGGACCGGGGGTTTACGAGCAGTACTTC.

As to this clonotype: This may come from a read error, since a much larger clone is one base off. This chain connects TRBV9 to TRBJ2-7; TRBD2 aligns across 8 bases. The end of the DNA is better explained by TRBJ2-4, so the J call may be wrong. The CDR3 consists of 16 residues. In germline, CDR1 is SGDLS, CDR2 YYNGEE. The CDR3 protein is CASSSEIAGSGNIQYF. CDR3 coding DNA: TGTGCCAGCAGCTCCGAGATAGCGGGGAGTGGTAACATTCAGTACTTC.

This clonotype was picked up a small number of times. It may be a read error: a sequence one base away is much more abundant. The chain carries TRBV3-1 and TRBJ2-3; maybe TRBD2 (5 bases). Germline values: CDR1 LGHDT, CDR2 YNNKEL (reference sequence). This CDR3 is 15 amino acids long. CDR3 residues: CVSSQDLRGTDTQYF. DNA for the CDR3: TGTGTCAGCAGCCAAGATTTAAGAGGGACAGATACGCAGTATTTT.

This clonotype occurred a few times. This rearrangement joins TRBV5-1 to TRBJ2-2, with TRBD1 matching 7 bases. From germline, CDR1 is SGHRS and CDR2 YFSETQ. J was trimmed by 5 bases and V by 5 bases; bases with no gene match: 12. The CDR3 has 16 amino acids. The CDR3 nucleotides are TGCGCCAGCAGGCCGGACAGGCGGATATCAACCGGGGAGCTGTTTTTT. This encodes CASRPDRRISTGELFF.

Points on this clonotype: A much more abundant neighbour one base away suggests this may be a read error. This rearrangement joins TRBV7-9 to TRBJ1-2; D not certain. The CDR3 has 13 amino acids. Germline V gene sequence: CDR1 SEHNR, CDR2 FQNEAQ (reference sequence). Trimming shortened V by 6 bases and J by 7 bases, and 15 bases separated the two germline ends. CDR3 sequence (DNA): TGTGCCAGCAGTTCTGGACGGCGATTTGGCTACACCTTC. Translated: CASSSGRRFGYTF.

This clonotype was seen repeatedly, ten times or more. The CDR3 DNA reads TGTGCCTGGAAAGTGGCAGGGACCTACGGGGAGCAGTACTTC. Translating it yields CAWKVAGTYGEQYF. The genes are TRBV30 and TRBJ2-7, with D perhaps being TRBD1 or TRBD2 (5 bases each). Trimming removed 4 bases at V and 7 bases at J, with 20 bases between. The CDR3 extends over 14 amino acids. Germline V gene sequence: CDR1 GTSNPN, CDR2 SVGIG (reference sequence). The whole variable domain, remainder taken from reference TRBV30 and TRBJ2-7, is SQTIHQWPATLVQPVGSPLSLECTVEGTSNPNLYWYRQAAGRGLQLLFYSVGIGQISSEVPQNLSASRPQDRQFILSSKKLLLSDSGFYLCAWKVAGTYGEQYFGPGTRLTVT.

The chain couples TRBV20-1 to TRBJ2-3, with D unresolved. The ends were cut back, 3 bases at V and 5 bases at J, with 9 bases in the middle. The CDR3 covers 12 residues. Germline V gene sequence: CDR1 DFQATT, CDR2 SNEGSKA (reference sequence). CDR3 sequence reads: CSASPGLDTQYF. CDR3 bases: TGCAGTGCTAGTCCGGGTTTAGATACGCAGTATTTT.